What follows describes a single T cell receptor beta chain. The antigen it recognizes is unknown. No qualities accompany the bases; no much larger clone lies one base away. These data come from a study of monozygotic twins with cystic fibrosis (dated by TCRdb to about 2021). Notes on the research overall: Barcoded libraries were prepared with around 15 PCR cycles from approximately 2.8 micrograms of fragmented DNA. Twins were ranked among roughly 1,100 cohort participants for weight-for-height and FEVPerc (FEV1 disease centile) at the day of blood sampling. Ten female and six male twin pairs, aged roughly 2.0 to 36.4 years (median roughly 9.3 years) and mostly children and adolescents, were included in the cohort. Data for three of the twin pairs had been reported earlier in a different context. The study compared TCR beta repertoires within and between 16 monozygotic twin pairs with cystic fibrosis to assess genetic influence on V and J gene usage. What the research found in general, with its limitations: V gene usage was most similar to the co-twin for 13 of 16 pairs, and J usage for 8 of 16 pairs, suggesting genetic constraints. Monozygotic CF twin pairs shared significantly more nucleotide-identical clonotypes within each pair than unrelated CF individuals shared with one another (P = 0.000026, Mann-Whitney). Simpson clonality was generally low (median approximately 0.0095), suggesting a naive-dominated repertoire, with higher clonality in the most severely affected patients. The cohort was small, and no association was found between shared CDR3 numbers and age, concordance or disease severity.

There are 15 amino acids in the CDR3, from cysteine to phenylalanine inclusive. Only CDR3 DNA remains: 45 bases, in frame from the first base. The twin pairs came from the European Cystic Fibrosis Twin and Sibling Study Cohort, a cohort that recruited patients from approximately 160 CF clinics across 14 European countries. Zygosity and CFTR genotype were verified in-house, with zygosity tested by multiplex PCR of nine short tandem repeat loci. Peripheral blood was sampled from each twin, with clinical parameters recorded on the day of blood sampling. Genomic DNA was isolated from peripheral blood cells with phenol/chloroform and kept in TE buffer at 4 degrees C. Following the manufacturer's instructions, TCR beta CDR3 regions were amplified by multiplex PCR with the immunoSEQ immune profiling system. Sequencing was performed on an Illumina NextSeq system. As for the authors' bioinformatics: The immunoSEQ Analyzer platform handled processing of the sequence data, and clonality was calculated by taking the square root of Simpson's index of productive rearrangements. Similarity in V and J usage was quantified by Jensen-Shannon distance, and CDR3 generation probabilities were calculated with OLGA. Shared CDR3 sequences were searched against the immuneACCESS database (August 2020) and VDJdb (December 2020). Not all clones reach the TCRdb copy of this immuneACCESS table, which keeps in-frame sequences only. Checked studies attribute under half of the gap to unresolved V genes and leave the rest unexplained. V, J and clone size are those of that table, while D and trimming were read from the DNA. This sample gives roughly 20,000 clones in total; about 97% of them show up just once. The top ten hold around 1.9% of the sample.

The receptor comes from a woman in her 30s with cystic fibrosis. Sequencing was done on a sample of blood. The chain was built from TRBV21-1 and TRBJ2-7. TRBV21-1 corresponds to a pseudogene. The DNA sequence reads TGTGCCAGCAGCAAAGCAAGGGACGGTAACTACGAGCAGTACTTC. The translation is CASSKARDGNYEQYF.